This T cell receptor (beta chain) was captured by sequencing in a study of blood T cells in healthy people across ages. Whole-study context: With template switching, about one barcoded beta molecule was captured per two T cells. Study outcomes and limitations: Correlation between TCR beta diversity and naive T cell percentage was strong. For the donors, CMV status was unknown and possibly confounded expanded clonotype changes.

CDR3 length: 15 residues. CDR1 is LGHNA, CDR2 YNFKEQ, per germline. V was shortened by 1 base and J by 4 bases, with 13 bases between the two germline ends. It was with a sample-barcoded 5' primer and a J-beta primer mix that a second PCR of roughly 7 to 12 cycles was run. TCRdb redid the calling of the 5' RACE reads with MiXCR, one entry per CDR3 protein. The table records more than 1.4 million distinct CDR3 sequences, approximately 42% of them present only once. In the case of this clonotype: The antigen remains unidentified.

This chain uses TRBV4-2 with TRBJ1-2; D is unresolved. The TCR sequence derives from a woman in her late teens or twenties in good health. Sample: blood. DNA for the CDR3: TGTGCCAGCAGCCAAGGATCGGCCGGGGTCTATGGCTACACCTTC. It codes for CASSQGSAGVYGYTF.